A single sample is the source of the 27 T cell receptor beta chains below, sequenced in a study of blood T cell repertoires in COVID-19. This table comes from immunoSEQ multiplex PCR, and its TCRdb copy is limited to in-frame clones, with some not included. Among a few hundred thousand clones, roughly 87% were seen once, and the ten largest hold 8.5% to 10%. Sequencing was carried out using PBMCs or T cells enriched from blood (not recorded which). These receptors all stem from a young woman who had recovered from COVID-19.

V and J are TRBV6-5 and TRBJ1-2; a possible D gene is TRBD1 (5 bases). V lost 6 bases and J 7 bases, leaving 15 bases between the germline ends. The CDR3 extends over 13 amino acids. CDR1 and CDR2 (germline): MNHEY, SVGAGI. For the CDR3, the DNA is TGTGCCAGCAGGGGTGGGGAAGGGGTTGGCTACACCTTC. Amino acid sequence: CASRGGEGVGYTF.

V usage is TRBV6-2 or TRBV6-3 and J usage is TRBJ1-2; D perhaps matches TRBD1 (5 bases). The CDR3 is 15 amino acids. CDR1 is MNHEY and CDR2 is SVGEGT in the germline V gene. V lost 5 bases, J lost 5 bases, and 18 bases lay in between. The CDR3 spells CASSSGGRPLYGYTF. CDR3 coding DNA: TGTGCCAGCAGTAGCGGGGGTCGGCCCCTATATGGCTACACCTTC.

The V and J genes are TRBV12-3 or TRBV12-4 and TRBJ1-1; no clear D gene. This CDR3 contains 12 residues. The ends were cut back, 6 bases at V and 0 bases at J, with 5 bases in the middle. CDR3 amino acids: CASRQMNTEAFF. In nucleotides, the CDR3 is TGTGCCAGCAGACAAATGAACACTGAAGCTTTCTTT.

This clone was detected once. J is TRBJ1-6 and V is TRBV6-2 or TRBV6-3; D unclear. V lost 0 bases and J lost 16, with 7 bases in between. The CDR3 covers 11 residues. Per the germline V gene, CDR1 is MNHEY and CDR2 is SVGEGT. The CDR3 reads CASSYSRVLHF. The CDR3 DNA reads as TGTGCCAGCAGTTACTCTCGGGTTCTCCACTTT.

This sequence joins TRBV28 and TRBJ2-2; 8 bases are a match to TRBD2. The CDR3 length is 18 residues. Germline V lookup: CDR1 MDHEN, CDR2 SYDVKM. The ends lost 4 bases at V and 0 bases at J; junction bases unmatched: 10. CDR3: CASSSGTRGLANTGELFF. The CDR3 region has the DNA TGTGCCAGCAGTTCCGGGACTAGAGGCCTCGCGAACACCGGGGAGCTGTTTTTT.

This chain links TRBV2 with TRBJ2-3, with TRBD1 matching over 8 bases. Germline CDR1 reads SNHLY; CDR2 reads FYNNEI. Trimming took 3 bases from V and 5 from J; bases not matched to a gene: 4. The CDR3 totals 14 residues. As DNA, the CDR3 is TGTGCCAGCAGTGAGCAGGGGGCGGGAGATACGCAGTATTTT. Translated: CASSEQGAGDTQYF.

This clone showed up just once. This chain joins TRBV7-6 and TRBJ2-2; no firm D call. With 3 bases removed from V and 0 bases from J, the gap between germline ends came to 11 bases. The CDR3 runs to 16 residues. Looked up from germline, CDR1 is SGHVS and CDR2 is FNYEAQ. CDR3 bases: TGTGCCAGCAGCTTCCTTCCGACAACGAACACCGGGGAGCTGTTTTTT. This codes for CASSFLPTTNTGELFF.

V usage is TRBV3-1 (or the pseudogene TRBV3-2) and J usage is TRBJ2-2; D might be TRBD2 (6 bases). Germline V gene data show CDR1 as LGHDT and CDR2 as YNNKEL (reference sequence). This CDR3 spans 13 amino acids. Trimming cost V 3 bases and J 4 bases, with 6 bases left between them. As DNA, the CDR3 is TGTGCCAGCAGCCACGGGGGCACCGGGGAGCTGTTTTTT. Translation gives CASSHGGTGELFF.

The chain carries TRBV7-6 and TRBJ2-1, with 9 bases aligning to TRBD1. CDR3 length: 16 residues. The junction had 15 bases not matched to a gene; V was cut back by 5 bases and J by 10 bases. Germline CDR1 and CDR2: SGHVS and FNYEAQ. The CDR3, as DNA: TGTGCCAGCAGCCCGAGACAGGGGGAGGGTGTTCGAGAGCAGTTCTTC. Translating gives CASSPRQGEGVREQFF.

The rearrangement joins TRBV7-2 to TRBJ2-7; 10 bases are a match to TRBD2. J was trimmed by 3 bases and V by 2 bases; bases with no gene match: 4. Germline V gene lookup returns CDR1 SGHTA and CDR2 FQGNSA. The CDR3 contains 15 residues. CDR3 sequence (DNA): TGTGCCAGCAGCTTACAGGCTAGCGGGAGCTACGAGCAGTACTTC. Its translation is CASSLQASGSYEQYF. The full variable domain, rest sourced from reference TRBV7-2 and TRBJ2-7, is GAGVSQSPSNKVTEKGKDVELRCDPISGHTALYWYRQSLGQGLEFLIYFQGNSAPDKSGLPSDRFSAERTGGSVSTLTIQRTQQEDSAVYLCASSLQASGSYEQYFGPGTRLTVT.

The V call is TRBV9, the J call TRBJ2-1; 9 positions match TRBD2. Per the germline V gene, CDR1 is SGDLS and CDR2 is YYNGEE. The ends lost 4 bases at V and 8 bases at J; junction bases unmatched: 19. This CDR3 region has 18 residues. The CDR3 reads CASSSSRVGTSLWDEQFF. CDR3 sequence (DNA): TGTGCCAGCAGCTCCTCAAGGGTCGGGACTAGCCTTTGGGATGAGCAGTTCTTC.

The V and J genes are TRBV7-3 and TRBJ1-1; weak D call: TRBD1 (5 bases). Trimming removed 5 bases from V and 10 bases from J, with 20 bases in between. Per the germline V gene, CDR1 is SGHTA and CDR2 is FQGTGA. CDR3 size: 14 residues. The CDR3 DNA reads TGTGCCAGCAGCAAAGATATTGGGGGAGGGAGAGCTTTCTTT. This gives the protein CASSKDIGGGRAFF.

V usage is TRBV5-1 and J usage is TRBJ1-2, with 7 bases fitting TRBD1. This CDR3 region has 15 residues. CDR1 SGHRS and CDR2 YFSETQ come from the germline V gene. V trimming: 4 bases; J trimming: 4 bases; junction bases outside the gene matches: 10. CDR3: CASSKNRDSSYGYTF. CDR3 coding DNA: TGCGCCAGCAGCAAAAACCGGGACAGCTCCTATGGCTACACCTTC.

The CDR3 nucleotides read TGTGCCAGCAGTTCACCGACAGAACCCACTTCAACTAATGAAAAACTGTTTTTT. Amino acids: CASSSPTEPTSTNEKLFF. The chain joins TRBV28 to TRBJ1-4; D might be TRBD1 (5 bases). V lost 4 bases to trimming and J lost 0 bases, with 18 bases between them. There are 18 residues in the CDR3. Germline CDR1 and CDR2: MDHEN and SYDVKM.

V and J are TRBV25-1 and TRBJ1-1; 8 nucleotides align to TRBD1. The trim removed 2 bases at V and 6 bases at J, leaving 8 bases unmatched. The CDR3 length is 15 residues. Germline CDR1 reads MGHDK; CDR2 reads SYGVNS. DNA of the CDR3: TGTGCCAGCAGTGAAGACAGGGGATTAAGTCCTGAAGCTTTCTTT. It translates to CASSEDRGLSPEAFF.

The chain recombines TRBV5-5 with TRBJ2-3; 9 bases map to TRBD1. Germline values: CDR1 SGHKS, CDR2 YYEKEE (reference sequence). This CDR3 spans 15 amino acids. V lost 4 bases to trimming and J lost 9 bases; unmatched junction nucleotides: 12. The CDR3 region is CASSRDPGTGWTQYF. The CDR3 nucleotides are TGTGCCAGCAGCCGGGATCCCGGGACAGGGTGGACGCAGTATTTT.

This sequence joins TRBV6-2 or TRBV6-3 and TRBJ2-3, with D possibly TRBD1 on 5 matching bases. Trimming removed 5 bases from V and 2 bases from J, with 11 bases in between. The CDR3 extends over 14 amino acids. Germline values: CDR1 MNHEY, CDR2 SVGEGT. The CDR3 DNA reads as TGTGCCAGCAGTCAGGGTGGCCTCACAGATACGCAGTATTTT. It is translated as CASSQGGLTDTQYF.

V gene TRBV4-2 combines with J gene TRBJ1-2, with TRBD1 matching 10 bases. The germline gives CDR1 LGHNA, CDR2 YNFKEQ. V was pared by 4 bases and J by 3 bases, with 2 bases of the junction left unmatched. CDR3 length: 14 residues. The CDR3 sequence: CASSRGTGDYGYTF. DNA for the CDR3: TGTGCCAGCAGCCGCGGGACAGGGGACTATGGCTACACCTTC.

This chain links TRBV5-6 with TRBJ2-1, with 8 bases that match TRBD1. Germline CDR1 is SGHDT and CDR2 is YYEEEE. The V gene end was trimmed by 0 bases and the J gene end by 0 bases; junction bases not matched to a gene: 5. The CDR3 extends over 17 amino acids. The CDR3: CASSLGRGQDSYNEQFF. In nucleotides, the CDR3 is TGTGCCAGCAGCTTGGGGCGGGGACAGGACTCCTACAATGAGCAGTTCTTC.

The chain joins TRBV28 to TRBJ1-1; 8 positions match TRBD1. In germline, CDR1 is MDHEN, CDR2 SYDVKM. Losses at the gene ends were 2 bases for V and 7 bases for J; bases not matched to a gene: 6. The CDR3 has 14 residues. The CDR3 loop is CASSLLSGGGEAFF. The CDR3 coding sequence is TGTGCCAGCAGTTTACTGTCAGGGGGCGGTGAAGCTTTCTTT.

The chain employs TRBV10-3 and TRBJ2-3, with 11 bases that match TRBD1. Per the germline V gene, CDR1 is ENHRY and CDR2 is SYGVKD. Trimming removed 11 bases from V and 4 bases from J; junction bases left unmatched: 8. This CDR3 has 14 residues. CDR3 amino acids: CASGQGARADTQYF. The CDR3 DNA follows: TGTGCCTCAGGACAGGGGGCGAGGGCAGATACGCAGTATTTT.

The rearrangement joins TRBV19 to TRBJ1-4; D perhaps matches TRBD1 (6 bases). With 4 bases removed from V and 7 bases from J, the gap between germline ends came to 10 bases. The CDR3 loop spans 13 amino acids. From germline, CDR1 is LNHDA and CDR2 SQIVND (reference sequence). The CDR3 loop is CASSTQGSEKLFF. The CDR3 DNA is TGTGCCAGTAGTACGCAGGGGAGTGAAAAACTGTTTTTT.

Note on this clone: The junction does not match germline at one end; this may be a read error. The V gene is TRBV14, the J gene TRBJ1-1; weak D call: TRBD1 (6 bases). The CDR3 runs 13 residues. Germline CDR1 SGHDN, CDR2 FVKESK. The CDR3 DNA sequence: TGTGCCAGCAGCCAAGTGGGACACACGGAAGCTTTCTTT. Translation: CASSQVGHTEAFF.

The chain combines TRBV10-3 with TRBJ1-2, with 9 bases aligning to TRBD1. The V gene end was trimmed by 7 bases and the J gene end by 4 bases; junction bases not matched to a gene: 7. This CDR3 spans 14 amino acids. Germline CDR1 is ENHRY and CDR2 is SYGVKD. CDR3 sequence: CAITTGGMGYGYTF. The CDR3 DNA follows: TGTGCCATCACTACAGGGGGCATGGGCTATGGCTACACCTTC.

The chain links TRBV7-9 to TRBJ1-2, with 9 positions matching TRBD1. The germline gives CDR1 SEHNR, CDR2 FQNEAQ (reference sequence). V was pared by 6 bases and J by 4 bases, with 9 bases of the junction left unmatched. This CDR3 contains 15 residues. The CDR3 region is CASRDGTGLVYGYTF. The DNA for the CDR3 is TGTGCCAGCAGAGATGGGACAGGGCTTGTCTATGGCTACACCTTC.

This chain links TRBV6-1 with TRBJ1-1; TRBD1 matches 8 bases. Germline loops: CDR1 MNHNS, CDR2 SASEGT. With 2 bases clipped from V and 2 bases from J, the junction kept 4 bases outside the gene matches. The CDR3 is 15 amino acids. The chain's CDR3 is CASSEYGQGNTEAFF. The CDR3, as DNA: TGTGCCAGCAGTGAATACGGACAGGGAAACACTGAAGCTTTCTTT.

This chain links TRBV18 with TRBJ1-1, with TRBD1 as a possible D gene (6 bases). Germline values: CDR1 KGHSH, CDR2 LQKENI. This CDR3 has 15 amino acids. V was trimmed by 3 bases and J by 0 bases, leaving 11 bases between them. In DNA form, the CDR3 reads TGTGCCAGCTCACCCCGGACAGAGTTGAACACTGAAGCTTTCTTT. This gives the protein CASSPRTELNTEAFF. The full variable domain, with the rest looked up from reference TRBV18 and TRBJ1-1, is NAGVMQNPRHLVRRRGQEARLRCSPMKGHSHVYWYRQLPEEGLKFMVYLQKENIIDESGMPKERFSAEFPKEGPSILRIQQVVRGDSAAYFCASSPRTELNTEAFFGQGTRLTVV.